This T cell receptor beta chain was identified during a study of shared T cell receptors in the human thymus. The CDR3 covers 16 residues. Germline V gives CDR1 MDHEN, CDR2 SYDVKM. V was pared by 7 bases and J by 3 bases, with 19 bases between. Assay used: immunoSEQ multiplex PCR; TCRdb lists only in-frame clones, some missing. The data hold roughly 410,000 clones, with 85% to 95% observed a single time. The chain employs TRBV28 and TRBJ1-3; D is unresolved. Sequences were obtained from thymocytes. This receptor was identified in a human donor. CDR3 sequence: CASTDTVGAFGNTIYF. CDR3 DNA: TGTGCCAGCACCGATACGGTAGGAGCGTTTGGAAACACCATATATTTT. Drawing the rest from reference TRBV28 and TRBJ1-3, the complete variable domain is DVKVTQSSRYLVKRTGEKVFLECVQDMDHENMFWYRQDPGLGLRLIYFSYDVKMKEKGDIPEGYSVSREKKERFSLILESASTNQTSMYLCASTDTVGAFGNTIYFGEGSWLTVV.